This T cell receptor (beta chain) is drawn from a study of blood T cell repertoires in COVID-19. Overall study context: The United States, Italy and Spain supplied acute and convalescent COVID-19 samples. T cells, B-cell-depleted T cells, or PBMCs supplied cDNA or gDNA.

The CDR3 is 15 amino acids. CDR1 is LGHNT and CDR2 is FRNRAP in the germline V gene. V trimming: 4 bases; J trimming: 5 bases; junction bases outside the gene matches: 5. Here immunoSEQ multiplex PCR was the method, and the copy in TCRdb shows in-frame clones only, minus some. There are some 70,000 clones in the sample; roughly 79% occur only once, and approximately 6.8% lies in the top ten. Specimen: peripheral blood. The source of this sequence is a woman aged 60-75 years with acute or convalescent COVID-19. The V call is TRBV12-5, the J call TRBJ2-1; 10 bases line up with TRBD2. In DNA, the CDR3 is TGTGCTAGTGGTTGGGGTCTAGCGGGGGACAATGAGCAGTTCTTC. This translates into CASGWGLAGDNEQFF.